What follows describes a single TCR beta chain. This clone appeared a few times. Its antigen is currently not known. Per-nucleotide qualities are absent, and no much larger clonotype sits a single base away. V is cut by 6 bases and J by 3 bases, and the space between the germline ends is 11 bases. The CDR3 starts with the cysteine, ends with the phenylalanine, and has 13 residues. Of the read, only the CDR3 DNA is kept; its 39 bases are in frame from base 1. Via the germline V gene, CDR1 is MGHRA and CDR2 YSYEKL. The record originates from a study of blood T cell repertoires in COVID-19 (dated by TCRdb to about 2020). Looking at the study overall: Samples from collaborators originated in the United States, Italy and Spain and spanned both the acute and convalescent phases of COVID-19. The material from the prospective study consisted of cDNA or gDNA derived from T cells, B-cell-depleted T cells, or PBMCs. Deeply sampled blood TCRbeta repertoires from subjects exposed to, actively infected with, or recovered from COVID-19 were included in the dataset. A freely available public database, intended as a resource for researchers studying the immune response to SARS-CoV-2, is where the repertoires were released. The samples were drawn from the first 160 participants of the ongoing ImmuneRACE study and from over 950 subjects provided by 6 global collaborators. Sample metadata almost always included a de-identified subject ID, COVID-19 status, age in years and sex. Where available, HLA class I and class II types were taken from metadata supplied by the sample provider and were not determined by assay-based typing. Overall results and qualifications from the work: How much clinical and demographic metadata was included differed by source and by participant, and the metadata was provided uncurated.

TCRbeta CDR3 regions were amplified from genomic DNA by means of the immunoSEQ Assay, a bias-controlled multiplex PCR. The paper's data handling went like this. The number of nucleated cells in each sample was estimated from the amplification of reference gene primers within the assay. Sequence reads were collapsed and filtered to measure the absolute abundance of every unique TCRbeta CDR3 rearrangement. For each sample, productive Simpson clonality was calculated by taking the square root of Simpson's diversity index across productive rearrangements. TCRdb limited this immuneACCESS table to in-frame rearrangements with V and J called. A share of clones is missing; checked studies link under half to unresolved V genes, and the rest is unexplained. The V and J calls and the clone size are those of that table, but D and trimming were determined from the DNA. Counted in this sample were approximately 300,000 clones; more than 70% of them appeared once. About 5.4% of the sample is in the top ten clones.

Participants in the prospective study were enrolled through a virtual design, were aged about 18 to 90 years, and lived in 20 to 30 United States geographic areas. Cohort assignment in the prospective study relied on participant-reported clinical history from a screening survey and a study questionnaire. ImmuneRACE Cohort 3 recovered participants were defined by two consecutive negative NP/OP PCR tests, healthcare professional clearance, or symptom resolution. Each participant in the prospective study had whole blood, serum and a nasopharyngeal or oropharyngeal swab collected by mobile phlebotomists. Over a roughly 2-month period, participants in the prospective study had the option of providing additional blood draws and questionnaires. Before DNA extraction, prospective study blood samples were shipped either frozen or at room temperature.

The TCR was taken from a woman aged 25 to 45 who had recovered from COVID-19. The sample comprised PBMCs or T cells enriched from blood (not recorded which). The chain uses TRBV4-1 and TRBJ1-2; TRBD1 is possibly the D segment (5 matching bases). At the DNA level, the sequence is TGCGCCAGCAGACGGATAGGGGACTATGGCTACACCTTC. This yields the protein CASRRIGDYGYTF.